This passage covers 5 T cell receptor beta chains from one sample sequenced in a study of blood T cell repertoires in COVID-19. Method: immunoSEQ multiplex PCR; TCRdb's copy keeps in-frame clones and lacks some. The data contain approximately 300,000 clones, about nine tenths of them singletons. The source material was peripheral blood. These receptors were collected from a woman in her 30s with COVID-19, enrolled during active disease.

The V gene is TRBV5-1, the J gene TRBJ1-2; D is perhaps TRBD1 (5 bases). CDR3 length equals 12 residues. Germline V CDR1 and CDR2: SGHRS, YFSETQ. The V gene lost 4 bases and the J gene lost 4 bases, with 8 bases spanning the gap. CDR3 DNA sequence: TGCGCCAGCAGCCAGACAGCCTATGGCTACACCTTC. This translates into CASSQTAYGYTF.

The chain carries TRBV19 and TRBJ1-4, with unresolved D. The germline V and J ends were trimmed by 4 bases and 8 bases, with 11 bases remaining between them. This CDR3 has 13 residues. The germline CDR1 and CDR2 sequences are LNHDA and SQIVND (reference sequence). CDR3 sequence: CASSTASREKLFF. The CDR3 coding sequence is TGTGCCAGTAGTACGGCTTCTAGGGAAAAACTGTTTTTT.

This chain joins TRBV4-2 and TRBJ2-1; 12 bases agree with TRBD2. This CDR3 region has 15 residues. From germline, CDR1 is LGHNA and CDR2 YNFKEQ. Trimming removed 1 base from V and 5 bases from J; junction bases left unmatched: 0. This CDR3 is CASSQGTSGNNEQFF. The CDR3 nucleotides are TGTGCCAGCAGCCAAGGGACTAGCGGGAACAATGAGCAGTTCTTC.

J is TRBJ2-1 and V is TRBV29-1; D might be TRBD2 (6 bases). Germline loops: CDR1 SQVTM, CDR2 ANQGSEA. The CDR3 covers 14 residues. Trimming cost V 4 bases and J 4 bases, with 14 bases left between them. The CDR3 spells CSVGYGTSYNEQFF. In DNA form, the CDR3 reads TGCAGCGTTGGGTACGGGACTTCTTACAATGAGCAGTTCTTC.

The chain has TRBV11-1 and TRBJ1-2; 8 bases match TRBD1. The CDR3 length is 14 residues. Germline V gives CDR1 SGHAT, CDR2 FQDESV (reference sequence). Trimming cost V 1 base and J 2 bases; bases outside gene matches: 0. The CDR3 loop reads CASSLGQGNYGYTF. For the CDR3, the DNA is TGTGCCAGCAGCTTAGGACAGGGGAACTATGGCTACACCTTC.